What follows describes a single T cell receptor (beta chain). The data were obtained in a study of CD8 T cells in Susac syndrome. The germline gives CDR1 LGHDT, CDR2 YNNKEL (reference sequence). V trimming: 0 bases; J trimming: 6 bases; junction bases outside the gene matches: 6. This CDR3 contains 15 residues. Reverse transcription of about 0.45 to 1 ug RNA used random hexamers. TCRdb called the immunoSEQ multiplex PCR reads again in MiXCR, with one record for every CDR3 protein. The repertoire holds hundreds of thousands of distinct CDR3 sequences, with 85% to 95% as singletons. The rearrangement joins TRBV3-1 to TRBJ2-3, with TRBD2 identical over 7 bases. Sample: CD4+ T cells from PBMCs. The clonotype comes from a human donor with multiple sclerosis. For the CDR3, the DNA is TGTGCCAGCAGCCAAGAGAGGACTAGTGTGGATACGCAGTATTTT. This codes for CASSQERTSVDTQYF.